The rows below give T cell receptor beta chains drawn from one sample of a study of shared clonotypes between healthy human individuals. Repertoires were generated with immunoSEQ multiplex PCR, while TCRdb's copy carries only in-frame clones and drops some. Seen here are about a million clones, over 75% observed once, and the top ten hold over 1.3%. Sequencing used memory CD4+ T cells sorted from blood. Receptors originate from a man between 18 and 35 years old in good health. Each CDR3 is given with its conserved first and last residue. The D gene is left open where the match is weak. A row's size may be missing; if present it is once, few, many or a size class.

CDR3 DNA: TGTGCCATCAGTGGAATGGGACAGGGGGGCTACGAGCAGTACTTC
CDR3 protein: CAISGMGQGGYEQYF
D gene: TRBD1
V gene: TRBV10-3
clone size: -
J gene: TRBJ2-7

CDR3 DNA: TGTGCCAGCAGCTTAACAGGGGGCTGGAACACTGAAGCTTTCTTT
CDR3 protein: CASSLTGGWNTEAFF
D gene: TRBD1
V gene: TRBV11-2
clone size: once
J gene: TRBJ1-1

CDR3 DNA: TGTGCCAGCAGCCAAGAGGGGTGGCACGGCCCCTCGCATCAGCCCCAGCATTTT
CDR3 protein: CASSQEGWHGPSHQPQHF
D gene: -
V gene: TRBV14
clone size: -
J gene: TRBJ1-5

CDR3 DNA: TGTGCCAGTTTATCGGGAGGGGGCGTTTCAGGCACTGAAGCTTTCTTT
CDR3 protein: CASLSGGGVSGTEAFF
D gene: TRBD1
V gene: TRBV19
clone size: -
J gene: TRBJ1-1

CDR3 DNA: TGTGCCAGCAAGGCGGGATCCATTAATTCACCCCTCCACTTT
CDR3 protein: CASKAGSINSPLHF
D gene: -
V gene: TRBV27
clone size: -
J gene: TRBJ1-6

CDR3 DNA: TGTGCCAGCAGCGTCAGCGGGAGGAAAGAGACCCAGTACTTC
CDR3 protein: CASSVSGRKETQYF
D gene: TRBD2
V gene: TRBV9
clone size: -
J gene: TRBJ2-5

CDR3 DNA: TGTGCCAGCAGCTTCAGCGGGGGAGAGACCCAGTACTTC
CDR3 protein: CASSFSGGETQYF
D gene: TRBD2
V gene: TRBV7-2
clone size: -
J gene: TRBJ2-5

CDR3 DNA: TGTGCCAGTACCACAAGGGACGGAGCCTACGAGCAGTACTTC
CDR3 protein: CASTTRDGAYEQYF
D gene: -
V gene: TRBV19
clone size: few
J gene: TRBJ2-7

CDR3 DNA: TGTGCCAGCAGGGACCGACTACAGGGGGAGCAGTACTTC
CDR3 protein: CASRDRLQGEQYF
D gene: TRBD1
V gene: TRBV6-5
clone size: -
J gene: TRBJ2-7

CDR3 DNA: TGTGCCAGCAGTTTAAGGGGCCAAGAGACCCAGTACTTC
CDR3 protein: CASSLRGQETQYF
D gene: -
V gene: TRBV28
clone size: -
J gene: TRBJ2-5

CDR3 DNA: TGCAGCGTTGAAGGGGGGGAGAGAAACACCATATATTTT
CDR3 protein: CSVEGGERNTIYF
D gene: -
V gene: TRBV29-1
clone size: -
J gene: TRBJ1-3

CDR3 DNA: TGTGCCAGCAGCCCGGAGTGGGCCGTTGTTGAAGCTTTCTTT
CDR3 protein: CASSPEWAVVEAFF
D gene: -
V gene: TRBV4-2
clone size: once
J gene: TRBJ1-1

CDR3 DNA: TGTGCCAGCAGTGAATCTGCAGGGAGGAACACTGAAGCTTTCTTT
CDR3 protein: CASSESAGRNTEAFF
D gene: -
V gene: TRBV2
clone size: -
J gene: TRBJ1-1

CDR3 DNA: TGTGCCAGCGCGACAGTGAACACTGAAGCTTTCTTT
CDR3 protein: CASATVNTEAFF
D gene: -
V gene: TRBV27
clone size: many
J gene: TRBJ1-1

CDR3 DNA: TGTGCCTGGAGTAGGAGACGCGACGAGCCCCAGCATTTT
CDR3 protein: CAWSRRRDEPQHF
D gene: -
V gene: TRBV30
clone size: -
J gene: TRBJ1-5

CDR3 DNA: TGCGCCAGCAGCCAACGTAGACTAGCGGGGGGCTCGGCGGAGACCCAGTACTTC
CDR3 protein: CASSQRRLAGGSAETQYF
D gene: TRBD2
V gene: TRBV4-1
clone size: -
J gene: TRBJ2-5

CDR3 DNA: TGTGCCAGCGGACAGGGGGCGGGCGAGCAGTACTTC
CDR3 protein: CASGQGAGEQYF
D gene: TRBD1
V gene: TRBV11-2
clone size: -
J gene: TRBJ2-7

CDR3 DNA: TGTGCCAGCAGCTCCATCCTGGACGACCGCTCTGGAAACACCATATATTTT
CDR3 protein: CASSSILDDRSGNTIYF
D gene: -
V gene: TRBV9
clone size: once
J gene: TRBJ1-3

CDR3 DNA: TGTGCCAGCAGCTTGTCAGGACAAGGGGGCTACACCTTC
CDR3 protein: CASSLSGQGGYTF
D gene: -
V gene: TRBV5-4
clone size: few
J gene: TRBJ1-2

CDR3 DNA: TGTGCCAGCAGTTTGACAGGGGGAAGTGTTCAGCCCCAGCATTTT
CDR3 protein: CASSLTGGSVQPQHF
D gene: TRBD1
V gene: TRBV27
clone size: -
J gene: TRBJ1-5

CDR3 DNA: TGTGCCAGCAGTTCACGGGTGAACACTGAAGCTTTCTTT
CDR3 protein: CASSSRVNTEAFF
D gene: -
V gene: TRBV27
clone size: -
J gene: TRBJ1-1

CDR3 DNA: TGTGCCAGCAGCTTGGAGTACGAGCAGTACTTC
CDR3 protein: CASSLEYEQYF
D gene: -
V gene: TRBV5-6
clone size: once
J gene: TRBJ2-7

CDR3 DNA: TGTGCCAGTTTGGACAGGAGCTCCTATAATTCACCCCTCCACTTT
CDR3 protein: CASLDRSSYNSPLHF
D gene: TRBD1
V gene: TRBV19
clone size: few
J gene: TRBJ1-6

CDR3 DNA: TGCAGCGTTCAGGACCCTTTGAACACTGAAGCTTTCTTT
CDR3 protein: CSVQDPLNTEAFF
D gene: -
V gene: TRBV29-1
clone size: -
J gene: TRBJ1-1

CDR3 DNA: TGTGCCAGCAGCTTGGCGTGGCGGGGGGGCCTCCGAGAGACCCAGTACTTC
CDR3 protein: CASSLAWRGGLRETQYF
D gene: TRBD2
V gene: TRBV5-6
clone size: -
J gene: TRBJ2-5

CDR3 DNA: TGTGCCAGCAGCTTGGATACTTGGGACACTGGCTACACCTTC
CDR3 protein: CASSLDTWDTGYTF
D gene: -
V gene: TRBV5-6
clone size: -
J gene: TRBJ1-2

CDR3 DNA: TGTGCCAGCTCACCACGAAGCGGGAGGGCCCAGGAGACCCAGTACTTC
CDR3 protein: CASSPRSGRAQETQYF
D gene: TRBD2
V gene: TRBV18
clone size: -
J gene: TRBJ2-5

CDR3 DNA: TGTGCCAGCAGCCCAGGAATGAAGGGGACTAATGAAAAACTGTTTTTT
CDR3 protein: CASSPGMKGTNEKLFF
D gene: -
V gene: TRBV7-9
clone size: -
J gene: TRBJ1-4

CDR3 DNA: TGCGCCAGCAGCCTAACTGGGACAGCTAACTATGGCTACACCTTC
CDR3 protein: CASSLTGTANYGYTF
D gene: TRBD1
V gene: TRBV4-3
clone size: -
J gene: TRBJ1-2

CDR3 DNA: TGTGCCAGCATCGGACAGGCTTACGAGCAGTACTTC
CDR3 protein: CASIGQAYEQYF
D gene: TRBD1
V gene: TRBV6-5
clone size: many
J gene: TRBJ2-7

CDR3 DNA: TGTGCCAGCTCACCCGCCCAGAACACTGAAGCTTTCTTT
CDR3 protein: CASSPAQNTEAFF
D gene: -
V gene: TRBV18
clone size: -
J gene: TRBJ1-1

CDR3 DNA: TGTGCCAGCAGCACAACAGGGGGGGTTTACGAGCAGTACTTC
CDR3 protein: CASSTTGGVYEQYF
D gene: -
V gene: TRBV7-2
clone size: -
J gene: TRBJ2-7

CDR3 DNA: TGTGCCAGCAGCTTAGTAGGAGGTGGAGGCACCGGGGAGCTGTTTTTT
CDR3 protein: CASSLVGGGGTGELFF
D gene: -
V gene: TRBV7-9
clone size: few
J gene: TRBJ2-2

CDR3 DNA: TGTGCCAGCAGCTACGGACTGGACTACGAGCAGTACTTC
CDR3 protein: CASSYGLDYEQYF
D gene: -
V gene: TRBV6-5
clone size: many
J gene: TRBJ2-7

CDR3 DNA: TGTGCCAGCAGCGAAGGGACACGTGAAGCTTTCTTT
CDR3 protein: CASSEGTREAFF
D gene: -
V gene: TRBV7-9
clone size: few
J gene: TRBJ1-1

CDR3 DNA: TGTGCCAGCACGAGAGGACGGCCCGTTTACTACAATGAGCAGTTCTTC
CDR3 protein: CASTRGRPVYYNEQFF
D gene: -
V gene: TRBV5-6
clone size: -
J gene: TRBJ2-1

CDR3 DNA: TGTGCCTGGAGCAGGGGGAGTGGGGCCAACGTCCTGACTTTC
CDR3 protein: CAWSRGSGANVLTF
D gene: TRBD1
V gene: TRBV30
clone size: -
J gene: TRBJ2-6

CDR3 DNA: TGTGCCAGCAGTTACTCAGAGGACGAACGAGAAAAACTGTTTTTT
CDR3 protein: CASSYSEDEREKLFF
D gene: -
V gene: TRBV6-6
clone size: -
J gene: TRBJ1-4

CDR3 DNA: TGTGCCTGCCTAGCGGGAAACACCTACGAGCAGTACTTC
CDR3 protein: CACLAGNTYEQYF
D gene: TRBD2
V gene: TRBV30
clone size: -
J gene: TRBJ2-7

CDR3 DNA: TGCGCCAGCAGTCAATCCCGGGACAGGTCGGACACTGAAGCTTTCTTT
CDR3 protein: CASSQSRDRSDTEAFF
D gene: TRBD1
V gene: TRBV23-1
clone size: -
J gene: TRBJ1-1

CDR3 DNA: TGTGCCACCCATTCTGGGGCCAACGTCCTGACTTTC
CDR3 protein: CATHSGANVLTF
D gene: -
V gene: TRBV28
clone size: -
J gene: TRBJ2-6

CDR3 DNA: TGTGCCAGCTCAGGCTCCTCCCGCGGGGCTAATGAAAAACTGTTTTTT
CDR3 protein: CASSGSSRGANEKLFF
D gene: -
V gene: TRBV18
clone size: -
J gene: TRBJ1-4

CDR3 DNA: TGTGCCAGCAGTGGCATAGCGGGAGAACGGGAGCAGTTCTTC
CDR3 protein: CASSGIAGEREQFF
D gene: TRBD2
V gene: TRBV9
clone size: -
J gene: TRBJ2-1

CDR3 DNA: TGTGCCAGCTTGCCGGGACACCTGAACTATGGCTACACCTTC
CDR3 protein: CASLPGHLNYGYTF
D gene: -
V gene: TRBV28
clone size: once
J gene: TRBJ1-2

CDR3 DNA: TGCAGCGTCTTCGGACCGGGTGGGGCCAACGTCCTGACTTTC
CDR3 protein: CSVFGPGGANVLTF
D gene: -
V gene: TRBV29-1
clone size: -
J gene: TRBJ2-6

CDR3 DNA: TGTGCCAGCAGTGAGACAGGGGGCGCCTCTGCTTTCTTT
CDR3 protein: CASSETGGASAFF
D gene: TRBD1
V gene: TRBV2
clone size: -
J gene: TRBJ1-1

CDR3 DNA: TGTGCCAGCAGTTACGACAGGAATAACTATGGCTACACCTTC
CDR3 protein: CASSYDRNNYGYTF
D gene: -
V gene: TRBV6-5
clone size: -
J gene: TRBJ1-2

CDR3 DNA: TGCGCCAGCAGTGAGAAAAGTCAGGGACTAGCGGGTAGGGGGGTCTACGAGCAGTACTTC
CDR3 protein: CASSEKSQGLAGRGVYEQYF
D gene: TRBD2
V gene: TRBV10-2
clone size: -
J gene: TRBJ2-7

CDR3 DNA: TGTGCCTGGAGTGTTTCTGGGGGAACGGGCGAGCAGTACTTC
CDR3 protein: CAWSVSGGTGEQYF
D gene: -
V gene: TRBV30
clone size: -
J gene: TRBJ2-7